These 24 T cell receptor beta chains share one sample of origin, sequenced in a study of T-cell reconstitution after alpha-beta-depleted transplantation in children. Unique molecular identifiers were incorporated into the prepared TCRbeta library. TCRdb reprocessed the PCR reads with MiXCR, giving one entry per CDR3 protein. The table lists 200,000 to 300,000 distinct CDR3 sequences, about 26% of them singletons. Sequenced here: PBMCs, sampled before TCRalphabeta/CD19-depleted stem cell transplant. The receptors originated from a girl aged 2 to 9 with Fanconi anemia, due to receive a stem cell transplant.

This clonotype has just a few counts. The chain recombines TRBV9 with TRBJ2-3, with 7 positions matching TRBD1. Trimming removed 0 bases from V and 1 base from J; junction bases left unmatched: 2. Germline values: CDR1 SGDLS, CDR2 YYNGEE. The CDR3 loop spans 15 amino acids. Here the CDR3 reads CASSVAGQGTDTQYF. CDR3 bases: TGTGCCAGCAGCGTAGCCGGACAGGGCACAGATACGCAGTATTTT.

This clonotype occurred many times. CDR3 amino acids: CSARGTPYEQYF. CDR3 sequence (DNA): TGCAGTGCTAGAGGGACACCTTACGAGCAGTACTTC. The V gene is TRBV20-1, the J gene TRBJ2-7; D possibly corresponds to TRBD1 (5 bases). Per germline, CDR1 DFQATT and CDR2 SNEGSKA (reference sequence). The V end lost 1 base, the J end lost 4 bases, and 8 bases lay between the germline ends. The CDR3 spans 12 residues.

The chain joins TRBV7-9 to TRBJ2-3; D may match TRBD1 or TRBD2 (5 bases each). Between the trimmed V and J ends, which lost 5 bases and 4 bases, there was a span of 19 bases. Germline V gene data show CDR1 as SEHNR and CDR2 as FQNEAQ (reference sequence). CDR3 length equals 16 residues. CDR3 bases: TGTGCCAGCAGCCCACCTCGGGACCTCGAAGCAGATACGCAGTATTTT. This gives the protein CASSPPRDLEADTQYF.

This clonotype has more than one count but fewer than ten. This chain links TRBV7-2 with TRBJ2-7; 8 bases align to TRBD2. The CDR3 has 13 amino acids. The germline CDR1 and CDR2 sequences are SGHTA and FQGNSA. The V gene end was trimmed by 8 bases and the J gene end by 1 base; junction bases not matched to a gene: 4. The CDR3, as DNA: TGTGCCAGCGGTGGCGGGAGGTCCTACGAGCAGTACTTC. Its translation is CASGGGRSYEQYF.

This clonotype was seen many times. The V and J genes are TRBV12-3 or TRBV12-4 and TRBJ1-5, with D perhaps TRBD1 (5 bases). V lost 6 bases to trimming and J lost 2 bases, with 17 bases between them. The CDR3 is 16 amino acids. CDR3 bases: TGTGCCAGCAGCCCCCTGAGGGGTCCCGGCAATCAGCCCCAGCATTTT. It translates to CASSPLRGPGNQPQHF.

A few counts support this clonotype. The rearrangement uses TRBV29-1 and TRBJ2-7, with D possibly being TRBD2 (5 bases). The CDR3 has 11 amino acids. With 3 bases removed from V and 5 bases from J, the gap between germline ends came to 8 bases. Germline V gene lookup returns CDR1 SQVTM and CDR2 ANQGSEA. In DNA form, the CDR3 reads TGCAGCGTTGATGTGCGGGACGAGCAGTACTTC. This gives the protein CSVDVRDEQYF.

This clonotype appeared many times. The chain has TRBV28 and TRBJ2-1; 8 bases are shared with TRBD2. V gave up 6 bases and J gave up 1 base; unmatched junction bases: 8. Germline V lookup: CDR1 MDHEN, CDR2 SYDVKM. This CDR3 comprises 16 residues. DNA for the CDR3: TGTGCCAGCAGCCACTGGCGGGAGGTTTCCTACAATGAGCAGTTCTTC. This encodes CASSHWREVSYNEQFF.

This chain connects TRBV29-1 to TRBJ2-4; possibly TRBD2 for D (6 bases). Germline V CDR1 and CDR2: SQVTM, ANQGSEA. The V end was cut by 0 bases, the J end by 13 bases, with 13 bases between. The CDR3 is 12 residues long. Here the CDR3 reads CSVEDLWRGQYF. As DNA, the CDR3 is TGCAGCGTTGAAGATCTTTGGCGGGGACAGTACTTC.

The sample holds one count of this clonotype. The chain uses TRBV25-1 and TRBJ2-3; TRBD2 matches at 8 bases. Looked up from germline, CDR1 is MGHDK and CDR2 is SYGVNS. This CDR3 is built from 15 residues. Unmatched junction bases numbered 7, after V lost 2 bases and J lost 6 bases. The DNA of the CDR3 is TGTGCCAGCAGTGAAACCGGCGGGGGGCGGGATACGCAGTATTTT. Translated: CASSETGGGRDTQYF. Full variable domain (rest looked up from reference TRBV25-1 and TRBJ2-3): EADIYQTPRYLVIGTGKKITLECSQTMGHDKMYWYQQDPGMELHLIHYSYGVNSTEKGDLSSESTVSRIRTEHFPLTLESARPSHTSQYLCASSETGGGRDTQYFGPGTRLTVL.

The genes are TRBV29-1 and TRBJ1-1; the D is unclear. V lost 4 bases, J lost 4 bases, and 10 bases lay in between. This CDR3 region has 12 residues. The V gene's germline CDR1 is SQVTM and CDR2 ANQGSEA. In DNA, the CDR3 is TGCAGCGTTGTAGCCGGAATCACTGAAGCTTTCTTT. Translation: CSVVAGITEAFF.

As concerns this clonotype: A much larger clone lies one base from this, so it may be a read error. The genes are TRBV29-1 and TRBJ1-5, with 7 nucleotides matching TRBD1. This CDR3 is 16 amino acids long. The germline gives CDR1 SQVTM, CDR2 ANQGSEA. After removal of 7 bases from V and 7 bases from J, the junction contained 19 bases not matched to a gene. The chain's CDR3 is CSANERGRQGRQPQHF. In DNA, the CDR3 is TGCAGCGCCAACGAGAGGGGGAGACAGGGAAGGCAGCCCCAGCATTTT.

This clonotype was found many times. The J gene is TRBJ2-1, the V gene TRBV12-5, with 15 positions matching TRBD2. Germline CDR1 reads LGHNT; CDR2 reads FRNRAP. V was clipped by 5 bases and J by 8 bases; unmatched bases: 7. This CDR3 is built from 16 residues. In DNA, the CDR3 is TGTGCTAGTGGTCTCGGACTAGCGGGAGGGCTTGATGAGCAGTTCTTC. The encoded protein is CASGLGLAGGLDEQFF. The variable domain in full, with the rest retrieved from reference TRBV12-5 and TRBJ2-1, is DARVTQTPRHKVTEMGQEVTMRCQPILGHNTVFWYRQTMMQGLELLAYFRNRAPLDDSGMPKDRFSAEMPDATLATLKIQPSEPRDSAVYFCASGLGLAGGLDEQFFGPGTRLTVL.

This clonotype appeared many times. The chain has TRBV20-1 and TRBJ2-5; 8 positions match TRBD1. This CDR3 is 14 amino acids long. Germline CDR1 reads DFQATT; CDR2 reads SNEGSKA (reference sequence). Trimming removed 3 bases from V and 2 bases from J; junction bases left unmatched: 5. In nucleotides, the CDR3 is TGCAGTGCTAGCTCCACAGGGGGACAAGAGACCCAGTACTTC. Amino acids: CSASSTGGQETQYF.

This clonotype was seen more than once but under ten times. The chain couples TRBV29-1 to TRBJ2-2, with D uncertain. The germline V gene has CDR1 SQVTM and CDR2 ANQGSEA. This CDR3 region has 12 residues. V gave up 6 bases and J gave up 6 bases, with 11 bases separating them. The CDR3 DNA reads as TGCAGCGTCGCCGGTGGTCCCGGGGAGCTGTTTTTT. This encodes CSVAGGPGELFF.

This clonotype appeared a single time. One end of the junction does not line up with germline, which may come from a read error. The V call is TRBV24-1, the J call TRBJ2-5, with 13 bases that match TRBD2. The CDR3 covers 18 residues. The germline CDR1 and CDR2 sequences are KGHDR and SFDVKD. In DNA, the CDR3 is TGCAGTGGTCAGGCTCCGGGACTAGCGGGATCGACGACGGAGACCCAGTACTTC. Its protein product is CSGQAPGLAGSTTETQYF.

Many counts were recorded for this clonotype. The chain is built from TRBV5-5 and TRBJ2-1, with a possible D match to TRBD1 (6 bases). V was cut by 4 bases and J by 4 bases, with 15 bases left in between. This CDR3 is built from 15 residues. The germline CDR1 and CDR2 sequences are SGHKS and YYEKEE (reference sequence). The CDR3 reads CASSQGQIVYNEQFF. CDR3 nucleotides: TGTGCCAGCAGCCAAGGACAGATAGTTTACAATGAGCAGTTCTTC.

The chain combines TRBV6-5 with TRBJ2-7, with D perhaps assigned TRBD1 or TRBD2 (5 bases each). The CDR3 length is 13 residues. Germline CDR1 is MNHEY and CDR2 is SVGAGI. With 2 bases removed from V and 0 bases from J, the gap between germline ends came to 5 bases. CDR3 in DNA: TGTGCCAGCAGTTACGGGACCTCCTACGAGCAGTACTTC. Protein sequence: CASSYGTSYEQYF.

The chain carries TRBV6-2 or TRBV6-3 and TRBJ2-7; a possible D gene is TRBD1 (8 bases). V was trimmed by 2 bases and J by 3 bases, leaving 17 bases between them. The germline CDR1 and CDR2 sequences are MNHEY and SVGEGT. The CDR3 is 16 amino acids. The CDR3, as DNA: TGTGCCAGCAGTTACCTCCCCACAGGGGGGGGCTACGAGCAGTACTTC. It is translated as CASSYLPTGGGYEQYF.

The chain carries TRBV10-3 and TRBJ2-5; D might be TRBD1 (5 bases). The V end was cut by 3 bases, the J end by 4 bases, with 12 bases between. CDR1 and CDR2 from the germline V gene are ENHRY and SYGVKD. CDR3 length: 14 amino acids. CDR3 nucleotides: TGTGCCATCAGTGAATGGCAGGGTGGAGAGACCCAGTACTTC. It yields the protein CAISEWQGGETQYF.

This clonotype was picked up a small number of times. The gene calls are TRBV5-1 and TRBJ2-3; 11 positions agree with TRBD2. The CDR3 loop spans 16 amino acids. J was trimmed by 2 bases and V by 0 bases; bases with no gene match: 2. The germline V gene has CDR1 SGHRS and CDR2 YFSETQ. Here the CDR3 reads CASSLVGLADTDTQYF. The CDR3 nucleotides are TGCGCCAGCAGCTTGGTGGGACTAGCGGACACAGATACGCAGTATTTT.

V usage is TRBV24-1 and J usage is TRBJ2-3; D is perhaps TRBD2 (7 bases). This CDR3 region has 14 residues. The V gene's germline CDR1 is KGHDR and CDR2 SFDVKD. V lost 10 bases, J lost 2 bases, and 15 bases lay in between. CDR3 sequence reads: CATRQAGATDTQYF. The CDR3 nucleotides read TGTGCCACGCGACAGGCGGGAGCCACAGATACGCAGTATTTT.

This chain links TRBV6-1 with TRBJ2-1; 16 positions agree with TRBD2. The CDR3 covers 16 residues. After removal of 7 bases from V and 7 bases from J, the junction contained 7 bases not matched to a gene. Germline CDR1 and CDR2: MNHNS and SASEGT. CDR3 loop: CASTAPGLAGGNEQFF. The DNA of the CDR3 is TGTGCCAGCACCGCCCCGGGACTAGCGGGAGGGAATGAGCAGTTCTTC.

This chain links TRBV29-1 with TRBJ2-7; the match to TRBD2 covers 7 bases. V was clipped by 5 bases and J by 2 bases; unmatched bases: 3. The CDR3 consists of 12 residues. Germline CDR1 is SQVTM and CDR2 is ANQGSEA. This CDR3 reads CSVSGLTYEQYF. The CDR3 DNA sequence: TGCAGCGTTTCGGGACTAACCTACGAGCAGTACTTC.

This clonotype has more than one count but fewer than ten. The chain recombines TRBV5-5 with TRBJ2-3; D unresolved. The CDR3 has 14 amino acids. Trimming took 1 base from V and 4 from J, leaving 10 bases between them. In germline, CDR1 is SGHKS, CDR2 YYEKEE (reference sequence). The CDR3 region is CASSLSSVPDTQYF. The CDR3 DNA reads TGTGCCAGCAGCTTGTCATCCGTACCAGATACGCAGTATTTT.